This T cell receptor (beta chain) was documented in a study of cytomegalovirus exposure and HLA in healthy donors (TCRdb year 2017). About the full investigation: An earlier analysis of under 600 of the donors reported about 250 Gb of sequence data and some 120 million unique TCR beta sequences from 150 million to 200 million T cells. An early release that covered roughly 600 HLA-typed donors contained about 300 gigabases of sequencing data and 85 million to 100 million unique TCR sequences. Of the roughly 420 genotyped donors, 80% to 90% were placed in the genetic ancestry cluster associated with self-reported Caucasian donors. The study was designed to test whether signatures of past pathogen exposure could be identified by cataloging public T cell receptors. The T cell repertoires of several hundred subjects were profiled by immunosequencing and related to cytomegalovirus serostatus. Along with the roughly 710-subject first cohort, a separate validation cohort of more than 90 different subjects was used. To predict cytomegalovirus infection status, the study brought together high-throughput TCR immunosequencing, statistical association of individual TCRs with disease status, and machine learning. In a later analysis, previously published TCR beta repertoires from some 640 donors were re-analyzed and high-resolution HLA genotyping was added so that TCR occurrence patterns could be studied. The later analysis used no new phenotypic data to find candidate immune exposures, relying instead on TCR beta sequences and their occurrence across donors. An earlier analysis of 500 to 650 of the donors applied high-throughput TCR beta sequencing to assess whether each TCR beta V gene segment acted as functional or pseudogenic. Donor age, sex, ethnicity and CMV serostatus were compiled together with the repertoire data. A later genetic analysis took genome-wide SNP genotypes for about three fifths of the roughly 700 donors and used that subset as a discovery cohort. All discovery cohort repertoires had been generated using a single sequencing platform. HLA typing covered class I and class II loci at four-digit resolution. The number of donors typed differed by locus, with about 629-640 for A, B, C, DRB1 and DQB1, 522 for DQA1, 600 to 610 for DPA1, and around 430 for DPB1. About 5 DR-DQ haplotypes were handled as single units for association and clustering, since linkage in the cohort was strong. Among 300 to 500 genotyped donors of the cohort, an average of approximately 200,000 unique TCR beta nucleotide sequences was sequenced per donor, of which roughly 17% were non-productive. Summary of the overall study and its limitations: In an earlier analysis of roughly 500 of the donors, most TCR beta V segments appeared in productive rearrangements about 87% or about 30% of the time, broadly matching IMGT annotations. Compared with equally common non-associated chains, HLA-associated TCR beta chains in a later analysis were more clonally expanded and had lower generation probabilities. V-gene and J-gene trimming of TCR beta chains was associated with a missense DCLRE1C variant in a later genetic analysis, and the association was replicated in an independent cohort. Cytomegalovirus status was reported to be diagnosed by the classifier with high specificity and sensitivity in both the original and validation cohorts. Across donors, most TCR sequences were observed very rarely, whereas some public TCRs were present in many individuals. Only TCR beta chains were sequenced in this cohort, and the absence of alpha or paired-chain data limited detectable features. Correlated functional status among segregating V segments might be attributable to linkage disequilibrium, but an unknown experimental factor could not be ruled out. The earlier analysis of 587 of the donors excluded 15 to 20 rarely observed V segments, including chromosome 9 orphons, because counts were too low. CMV serostatus was the only immune exposure information available for the cohort. Because some donors lacked HLA typing at each locus, the association tests relied only on the typed subset. The authors suggested that the approach could potentially be extended to other disease states and immunological phenotypes. A later analysis found that most CMV-associated TCR beta chains appeared HLA-restricted, with HLA associations seemingly driven largely by CMV exposure. A few of the identified cytomegalovirus-associated TCR beta chains were confirmed in vitro to be specific for cytomegalovirus antigens. A further reported finding was that TCR beta sequences accurately predicted the HLA-A and HLA-B alleles for most subjects in the first cohort. According to a later analysis, parvovirus B19, influenza, CMV and Epstein-Barr virus appeared linked to several top co-occurrence clusters. Some IMGT-functional V segments, including TRBV6-2 and TRBV6-3, could not be told apart with the 87-base-pair reads, so those segments were excluded. The presence/absence analyses assumed that sequencing depth was roughly uniform across donors, and that assumption may not be true. A later genetic analysis reported fewer N-insertions in productive TCRs among donors in an Asian-associated ancestry cluster than the approximately 670-donor mean. In a later analysis, TCR association rates were found to vary across HLA loci, with the most associated TCRs seen for DRB1 alleles and the fewest for HLA-C alleles. In the study, around 160 TCR beta chains were listed as associated with cytomegalovirus. Strong co-occurrence of HLA alleles, especially DR and DQ, made assigning TCR associations to individual alleles difficult. In a later analysis, some 18,000 TCR beta sequences were associated with specific HLA alleles at a false discovery rate of 0.05. The sequencing pipeline was judged likely to have produced a cluster of highly shared sequence variants as a technical artifact.

Looking up the germline V gene yields CDR1 SGHRS and CDR2 YFSETQ. V is cut by 0 bases and J by 4 bases, and the space between the germline ends is 6 bases. Reading from cysteine to phenylalanine, the CDR3 counts 13 amino acids. Only CDR3 DNA is held: 39 bases, read in frame from base 1. In the case of this clone: Its antigen is unknown. Base qualities are missing; no much larger clone stands one base away.

The cohort comprised some 730 healthy bone marrow donors. At the time of sampling, every cohort member was nominally healthy, though immune exposures that went unrecorded were likely present. The donor tested CMV seronegative, placing the donor among the roughly 350 seronegative members of the cohort. A peripheral blood sample was collected from each donor, and TCR beta sequencing was performed on peripheral blood mononuclear cells. Genomic DNA extraction from the blood cell samples was performed with the Qiagen DNeasy Blood Extraction Kit. Libraries were made using the immunoSEQ multiplex PCR assay. A mixture of 60 forward primers for TCR Vbeta segments and 13 reverse primers for TCR Jbeta segments was used in the multiplex PCR. The CDR3 region of rearranged TCR beta genes was amplified from genomic DNA with a multiplex PCR assay. The Illumina HiSeq System was used to sequence the amplified TCR beta libraries as 87-base-pair reads. Regarding the original processing steps: A later analysis tallied around 82 million unique TCR beta chains across the 700 or so repertoires, and approximately 9.9 million of those chains were shared by two or more donors. Raw reads were error-corrected and collapsed into unique sequences by a nearest-neighbor algorithm in which closely related sequences were merged to remove PCR and sequencing errors. V, D and J gene segments were assigned by aligning CDR3 sequences to IMGT reference sequences. For a sequence to be retained, at least a six-nucleotide match to both a V gene segment and a J gene segment was required. Rearrangements were classified as productive when the CDR3 lacked stop codons and remained in frame with V and J, and all other rearrangements were classified as non-productive. Following IMGT convention, CDR3 was defined as the stretch from the second conserved V-encoded cysteine to the conserved J-encoded phenylalanine. The earlier analysis of around 640 of the donors excluded sequences that lacked an unambiguous match to a single V gene segment. An earlier analysis of 550 to 650 of the donors classified V segments as functional when productive rearrangements were above 56.7% and as segregating when the standard deviation between donors was above 5%. A statistical classification framework was built for diagnosing cytomegalovirus status from the catalog of TCR beta chain sequences. A later analysis assigned V and J genes by comparing TCR nucleotide sequences with IMGT/GENE-DB human TR gene sequences. The TCRdist pipeline was used in a later analysis to assign CDR3 sequences and most-parsimonious VDJ recombination scenarios. In a later analysis, each TCR beta chain was defined by its CDR3 amino acid sequence together with its V-gene family, and reads lacking a unique V-gene family were excluded. To address suspected cross-contamination and a sequencing artifact, a later analysis removed some 620 highly shared, low-generation-probability nucleotide sequences. In a later analysis, a clonal expansion index was calculated for each public chain from normalized within-repertoire ranks of inferred template counts. A later analysis computed generation probabilities with a VDJ recombination model fitted to out-of-frame rearrangements, and checked the results against IGoR. In a later analysis, hypergeometric tests were used to score TCR-TCR, TCR-HLA and TCR-CMV co-occurrence, with a repertoire-size bias correction applied to TCR pairs. In a later analysis, false discovery rates were estimated by permuting HLA or CMV assignments 20 times. A later analysis grouped co-occurring TCRs with DBSCAN, adding TCRdist sequence similarity when clustering within HLA-allele-positive subsets. Repertoires with fewer than 30,000 or more than 120,000 public chains, plus five repertoires with anomalous nucleotide sharing, were excluded from co-occurrence clustering. TCRdb retrieved this table from immuneACCESS and kept in-frame rearrangements only. Not all clones are present; in checked studies, unresolved V genes account for under half, and no reason is known for the remainder. V and J calls and clone size come straight from that table; D and trimming were deduced from the DNA. The sample table contains around 86,000 clones; only one count was recorded for about 79% of them. The top ten hold about 6% of the sample.

The clonotype was recovered from a female donor in good health and CMV-seronegative. The chain is encoded by TRBV5-1 joined to TRBJ2-3; 5 matching bases give a weak D call of TRBD2. The sequenced material came from PBMCs. This receptor carries the CDR3 CASSLVEADTQYF. The DNA sequence follows: TGCGCCAGCAGCTTGGTGGAGGCAGATACGCAGTATTTT.